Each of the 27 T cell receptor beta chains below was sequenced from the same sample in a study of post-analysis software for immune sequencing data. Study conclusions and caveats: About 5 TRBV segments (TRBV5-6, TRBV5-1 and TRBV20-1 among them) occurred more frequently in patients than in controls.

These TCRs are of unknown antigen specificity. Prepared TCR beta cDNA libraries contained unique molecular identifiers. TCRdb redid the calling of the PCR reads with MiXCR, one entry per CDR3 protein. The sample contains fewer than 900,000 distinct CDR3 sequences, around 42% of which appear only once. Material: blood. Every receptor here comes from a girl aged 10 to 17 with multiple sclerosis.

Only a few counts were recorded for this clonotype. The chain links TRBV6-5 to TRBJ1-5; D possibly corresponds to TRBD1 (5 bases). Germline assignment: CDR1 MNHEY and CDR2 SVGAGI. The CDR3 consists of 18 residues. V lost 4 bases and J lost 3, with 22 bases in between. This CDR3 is CASSSLRSGRANNQPQHF. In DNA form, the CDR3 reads TGTGCCAGCAGTTCTCTCCGGTCAGGGAGGGCTAACAATCAGCCCCAGCATTTT.

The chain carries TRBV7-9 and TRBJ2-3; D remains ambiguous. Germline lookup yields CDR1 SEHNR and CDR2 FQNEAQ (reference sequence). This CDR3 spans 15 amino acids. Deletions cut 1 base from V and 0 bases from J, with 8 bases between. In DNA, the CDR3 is TGTGCCAGCAGCTTAGATACTCCGAGCACAGATACGCAGTATTTT. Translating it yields CASSLDTPSTDTQYF. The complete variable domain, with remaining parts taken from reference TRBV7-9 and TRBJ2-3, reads DTGVSQNPRHKITKRGQNVTFRCDPISEHNRLYWYRQTLGQGPEFLTYFQNEAQLEKSRLLSDRFSAERPKGSFSTLEIQRTEQGDSAMYLCASSLDTPSTDTQYFGPGTRLTVL.

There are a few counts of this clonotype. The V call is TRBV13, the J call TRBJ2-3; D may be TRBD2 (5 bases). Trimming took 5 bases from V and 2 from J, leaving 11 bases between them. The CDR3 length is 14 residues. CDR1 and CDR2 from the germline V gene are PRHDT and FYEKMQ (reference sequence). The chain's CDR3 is CASSRWRNTDTQYF. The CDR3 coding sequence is TGTGCCAGCAGCCGTTGGAGGAACACAGATACGCAGTATTTT.

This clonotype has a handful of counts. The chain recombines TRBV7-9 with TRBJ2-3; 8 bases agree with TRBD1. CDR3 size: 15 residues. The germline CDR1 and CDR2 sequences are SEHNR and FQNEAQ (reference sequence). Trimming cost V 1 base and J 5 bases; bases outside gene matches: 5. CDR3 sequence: CASSLGGQGRDTQYF. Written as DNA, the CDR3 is TGTGCCAGCAGCTTAGGTGGACAGGGAAGAGATACGCAGTATTTT.

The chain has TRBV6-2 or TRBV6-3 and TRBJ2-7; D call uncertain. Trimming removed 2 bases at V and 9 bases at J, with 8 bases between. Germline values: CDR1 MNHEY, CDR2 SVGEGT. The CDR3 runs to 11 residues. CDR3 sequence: CASSYGSRQYF. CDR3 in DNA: TGTGCCAGCAGTTACGGGTCTCGGCAGTACTTC.

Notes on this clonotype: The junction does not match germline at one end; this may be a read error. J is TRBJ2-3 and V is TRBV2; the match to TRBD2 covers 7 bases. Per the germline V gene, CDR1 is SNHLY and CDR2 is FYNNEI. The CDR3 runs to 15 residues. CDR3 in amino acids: CANSETSVSTDTQYF. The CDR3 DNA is TGTGCCAACAGTGAAACTAGCGTAAGCACAGATACGCAGTATTTT.

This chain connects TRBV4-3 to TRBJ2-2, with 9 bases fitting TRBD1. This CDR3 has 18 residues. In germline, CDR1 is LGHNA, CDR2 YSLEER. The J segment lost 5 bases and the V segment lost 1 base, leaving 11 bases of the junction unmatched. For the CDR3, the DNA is TGCGCCAGCAGCCAAGGGAGGACAGGGGTTGTTCAAACCGGGGAGCTGTTTTTT. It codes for CASSQGRTGVVQTGELFF.

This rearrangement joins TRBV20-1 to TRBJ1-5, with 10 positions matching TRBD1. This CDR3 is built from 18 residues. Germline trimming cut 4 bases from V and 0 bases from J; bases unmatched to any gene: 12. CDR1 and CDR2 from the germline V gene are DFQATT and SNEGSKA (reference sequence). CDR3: CSATRDRGYSSSNQPQHF. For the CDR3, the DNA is TGCAGTGCTACCCGGGACAGGGGTTATTCTTCTAGCAATCAGCCCCAGCATTTT.

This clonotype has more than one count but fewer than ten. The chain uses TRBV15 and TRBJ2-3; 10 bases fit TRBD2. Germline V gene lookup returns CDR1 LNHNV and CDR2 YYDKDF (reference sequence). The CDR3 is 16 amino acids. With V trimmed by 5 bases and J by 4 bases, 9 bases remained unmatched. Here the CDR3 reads CATSGSSGSWADTQYF. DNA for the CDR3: TGTGCCACCAGCGGCTCTAGCGGGAGTTGGGCAGATACGCAGTATTTT.

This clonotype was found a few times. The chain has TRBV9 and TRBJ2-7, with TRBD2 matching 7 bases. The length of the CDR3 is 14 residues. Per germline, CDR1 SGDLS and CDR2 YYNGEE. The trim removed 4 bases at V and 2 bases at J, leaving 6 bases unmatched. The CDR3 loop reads CASSPEGLPYEQYF. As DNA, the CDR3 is TGTGCCAGCAGCCCGGAGGGACTACCCTACGAGCAGTACTTC.

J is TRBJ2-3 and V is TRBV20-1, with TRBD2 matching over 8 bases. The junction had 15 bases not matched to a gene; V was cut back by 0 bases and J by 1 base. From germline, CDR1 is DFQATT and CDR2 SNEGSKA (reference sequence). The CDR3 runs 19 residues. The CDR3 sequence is CSARDLIAGRGQGTDTQYF. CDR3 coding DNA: TGCAGTGCTAGAGATCTCATAGCGGGGAGAGGCCAGGGCACAGATACGCAGTATTTT.

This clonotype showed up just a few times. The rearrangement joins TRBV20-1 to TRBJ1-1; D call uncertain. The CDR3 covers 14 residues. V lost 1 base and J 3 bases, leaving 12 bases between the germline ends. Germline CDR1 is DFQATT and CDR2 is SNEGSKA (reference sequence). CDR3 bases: TGCAGTGCTAGAGCTCCCAGCTCCCACACTGAAGCTTTCTTT. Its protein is CSARAPSSHTEAFF.

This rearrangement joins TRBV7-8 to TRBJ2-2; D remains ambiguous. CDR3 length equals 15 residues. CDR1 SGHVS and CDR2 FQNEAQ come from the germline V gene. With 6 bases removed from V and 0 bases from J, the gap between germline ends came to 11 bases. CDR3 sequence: CASRGTEPNTGELFF. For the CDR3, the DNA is TGTGCCAGCAGGGGCACGGAGCCGAACACCGGGGAGCTGTTTTTT.

The CDR3, as DNA: TGTGCCAGCAGTGAGCAGTTAGCGGGAGCTTACAATGAGCAGTACTTC. This translates into CASSEQLAGAYNEQYF. V gene TRBV6-1 combines with J gene TRBJ2-1, with 9 bases fitting TRBD2. The J call could be wrong; TRBJ2-7 is a better fit for the DNA end. The CDR3 consists of 16 residues. CDR1 is MNHNS, CDR2 SASEGT, per germline.

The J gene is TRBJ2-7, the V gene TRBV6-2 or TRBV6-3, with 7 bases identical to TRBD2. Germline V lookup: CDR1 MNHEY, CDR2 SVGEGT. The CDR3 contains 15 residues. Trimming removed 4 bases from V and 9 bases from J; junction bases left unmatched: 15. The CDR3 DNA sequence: TGTGCCAGCAGTTCCGGGGGACTACCTGAGGCATGGCAGTACTTC. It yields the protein CASSSGGLPEAWQYF.

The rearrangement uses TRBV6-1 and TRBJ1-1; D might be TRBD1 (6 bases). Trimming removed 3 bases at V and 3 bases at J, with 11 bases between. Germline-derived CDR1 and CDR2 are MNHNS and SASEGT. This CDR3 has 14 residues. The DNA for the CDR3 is TGTGCCAGCAGTGACCTGGGGGCGTACACTGAAGCTTTCTTT. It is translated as CASSDLGAYTEAFF.

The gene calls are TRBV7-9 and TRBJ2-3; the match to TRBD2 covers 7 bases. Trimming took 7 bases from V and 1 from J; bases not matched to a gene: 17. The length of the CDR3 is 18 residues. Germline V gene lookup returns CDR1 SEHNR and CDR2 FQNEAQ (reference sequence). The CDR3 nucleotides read TGTGCCAGCACCACACGGCCTAGCGGACCAAGGGGCACAGATACGCAGTATTTT. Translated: CASTTRPSGPRGTDTQYF.

The CDR3 DNA sequence: TGTGCCAGCAGTGACATCGGGGTTGGAGAGACCCAGTACTTC. Its translation is CASSDIGVGETQYF. The genes are TRBV25-1 and TRBJ2-5; a possible D gene is TRBD2 (5 bases). The V end was cut by 3 bases, the J end by 4 bases, with 12 bases between. Germline assignment: CDR1 MGHDK and CDR2 SYGVNS. This CDR3 is 14 amino acids long.

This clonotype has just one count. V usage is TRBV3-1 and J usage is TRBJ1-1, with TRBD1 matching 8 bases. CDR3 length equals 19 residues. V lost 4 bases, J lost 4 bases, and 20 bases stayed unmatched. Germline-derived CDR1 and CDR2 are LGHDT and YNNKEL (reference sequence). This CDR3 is CASSRIQGATSRAITEAFF. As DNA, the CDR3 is TGTGCCAGCAGCCGGATTCAGGGGGCCACCTCTAGAGCTATCACTGAAGCTTTCTTT.

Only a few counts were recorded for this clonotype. CDR3 coding DNA: TGCGCCACCAGACTAGCGGGAGGTACAGATACGCAGTATTTT. This codes for CATRLAGGTDTQYF. V and J are TRBV5-1 and TRBJ2-3; 13 bases line up with TRBD2. The germline V gene has CDR1 SGHRS and CDR2 YFSETQ. V was clipped by 9 bases and J by 3 bases; unmatched bases: 4. This CDR3 has 14 residues.

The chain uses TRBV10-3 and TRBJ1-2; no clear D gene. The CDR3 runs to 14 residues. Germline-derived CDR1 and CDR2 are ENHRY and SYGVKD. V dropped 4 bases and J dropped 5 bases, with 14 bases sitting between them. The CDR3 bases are TGTGCCATCAGTGGCGCGCAGCCGGGGTATGGCTACACCTTC. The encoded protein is CAISGAQPGYGYTF.

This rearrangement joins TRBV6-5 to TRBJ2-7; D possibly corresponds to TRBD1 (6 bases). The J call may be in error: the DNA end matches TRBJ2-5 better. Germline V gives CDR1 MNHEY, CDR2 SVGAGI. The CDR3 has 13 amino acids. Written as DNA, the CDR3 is TGTGCCAGCAGGCAGGGGACCCAGGGGACCCAGTACTTC. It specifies CASRQGTQGTQYF.

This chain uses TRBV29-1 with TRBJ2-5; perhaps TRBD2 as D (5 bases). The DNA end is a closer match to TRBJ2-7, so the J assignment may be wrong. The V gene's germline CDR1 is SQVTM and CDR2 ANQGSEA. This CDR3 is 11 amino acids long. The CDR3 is CSVELAFEQYF. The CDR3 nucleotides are TGCAGCGTTGAGCTAGCATTCGAGCAGTACTTC.

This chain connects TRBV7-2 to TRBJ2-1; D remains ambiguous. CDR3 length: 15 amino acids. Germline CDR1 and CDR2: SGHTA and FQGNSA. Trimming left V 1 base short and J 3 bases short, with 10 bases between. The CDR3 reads CASSLDAGRYNEQFF. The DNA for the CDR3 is TGTGCCAGCAGCTTAGATGCCGGCCGCTACAATGAGCAGTTCTTC.

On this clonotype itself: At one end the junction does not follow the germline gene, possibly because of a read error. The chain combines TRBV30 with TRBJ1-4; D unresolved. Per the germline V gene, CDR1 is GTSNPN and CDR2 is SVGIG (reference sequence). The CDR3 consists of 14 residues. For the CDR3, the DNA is TGTACCTGGAGCCAGCTATCAACTAATGAAAAACTGTTTTTT. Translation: CTWSQLSTNEKLFF.

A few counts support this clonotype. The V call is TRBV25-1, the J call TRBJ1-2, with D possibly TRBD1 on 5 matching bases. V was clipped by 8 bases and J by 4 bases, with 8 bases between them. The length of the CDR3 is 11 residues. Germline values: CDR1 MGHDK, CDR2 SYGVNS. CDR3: CASSGIYGYTF. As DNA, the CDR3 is TGTGCCAGCTCAGGGATCTATGGCTACACCTTC.

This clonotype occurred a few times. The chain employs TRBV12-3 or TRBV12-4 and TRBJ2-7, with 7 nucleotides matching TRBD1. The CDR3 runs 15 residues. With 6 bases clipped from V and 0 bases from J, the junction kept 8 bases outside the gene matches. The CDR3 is CASRAGQAASYEQYF. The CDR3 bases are TGTGCCAGCAGAGCCGGACAGGCCGCCTCCTACGAGCAGTACTTC.